These 3 T cell receptor beta chains were all obtained from the same sample, sequenced in a study of shared T cell receptors in the human thymus. Generated by immunoSEQ multiplex PCR, the TCRdb table keeps only in-frame clones and is missing some. The table lists about 710,000 clones, approximately 89% of them singletons. These data were also reused for a study on human thymus T cells.

The sample taken for sequencing was thymocytes. Receptors were obtained from a boy under two years old with a congenital heart defect.

The chain carries TRBV4-1 and TRBJ2-3; 7 positions match TRBD2. V gave up 1 base and J gave up 2 bases; unmatched junction bases: 9. This CDR3 spans 17 amino acids. CDR1 and CDR2 from the germline V gene are MGHRA and YSYEKL. CDR3 in amino acids: CASSQGVSGKYTDTQYF. CDR3 in DNA: TGCGCCAGCAGCCAAGGGGTCAGCGGGAAGTACACAGATACGCAGTATTTT.

The gene calls are TRBV4-3 and TRBJ2-1; D perhaps matches TRBD2 (6 bases). The V gene lost 0 bases and the J gene lost 4 bases, with 13 bases spanning the gap. This CDR3 has 16 residues. Per germline, CDR1 LGHNA and CDR2 YSLEER. This CDR3 reads CASSQDWRGHYNEQFF. DNA of the CDR3: TGCGCCAGCAGCCAAGACTGGCGGGGTCATTACAATGAGCAGTTCTTC.

This clone was counted once. The rearrangement links TRBV6-5 to TRBJ2-5, with a possible D match to TRBD2 (6 bases). Trimming stripped 2 bases from V and 0 bases from J, with 13 bases between. CDR3 size: 16 residues. Germline V CDR1 and CDR2: MNHEY, SVGAGI. CDR3 sequence reads: CASSYGAGTYQETQYF. CDR3 nucleotides: TGTGCCAGCAGTTACGGCGCGGGGACGTACCAAGAGACCCAGTACTTC.